The source of this T cell receptor beta chain is a study of blood T cell repertoires in COVID-19. Study-level background: Whether acute or convalescent, the COVID-19 samples came from the United States, Italy and Spain. PBMCs, B-cell-depleted T cells, or T cells were the source of the cDNA or gDNA that made up the material.

V shed 1 base and J 2 bases; nucleotides not matched to a gene: 8. CDR1 and CDR2 from the germline V gene are SGHRS and YFSETQ. This CDR3 contains 17 residues. In the original workflow: Nucleated cell counts were estimated from reference gene primer amplification. Sequencing used immunoSEQ multiplex PCR; TCRdb keeps in-frame clones, though not all of them. V and J calls plus clone size are reproduced from that table; the DNA served to infer D and trimming. The data contain about 100,000 clones, 91% of them seen just once; the ten biggest clones take up 2.1%. Sequencing was carried out using peripheral blood. This chain connects TRBV5-1 to TRBJ1-1; 10 nucleotides line up with TRBD1. This TCR was sampled from a middle-aged man with active COVID-19. The CDR3 sequence: CASSLTGTGDFNTEAFF. DNA for the CDR3: TGCGCCAGCAGCTTGACCGGGACAGGGGATTTTAACACTGAAGCTTTCTTT.